This TCR beta chain was recovered during a study of blood T cell repertoires in COVID-19. Study in general: The United States, Italy and Spain were the sources of the acute and convalescent COVID-19 samples. The cDNA or gDNA used as material had been derived from T cells, B-cell-depleted T cells, or PBMCs.

The repertoire was sequenced with immunoSEQ multiplex PCR; TCRdb's copy has only in-frame clones and lacks some. The table includes about 300,000 clones, just over 85% detected once. V shed 5 bases and J 2 bases; nucleotides not matched to a gene: 2. Germline V gene lookup returns CDR1 SGHAT and CDR2 FQNNGV. The CDR3 runs to 14 residues. Allocation to cohorts depended on clinical history reported by the participants. This chain joins TRBV11-2 and TRBJ2-7; 11 bases are shared with TRBD2. This receptor was identified in a woman aged 18 to 35 who had recovered from COVID-19. Sequencing was carried out using PBMCs or T cells enriched from blood (not recorded which). CDR3 amino acids: CASSPGLAAYEQYF. The CDR3 DNA reads TGTGCCAGCAGCCCGGGACTAGCGGCCTACGAGCAGTACTTC.